These T cell receptor beta chains were read from a single sample in a study of blood T cells in healthy people across ages. TCRdb redid the calling of the 5' RACE reads with MiXCR, one entry per CDR3 protein. The data hold about 840,000 distinct CDR3 sequences, with 25% to 30% observed a single time. These sequences were also reported in another study, on T cells of mothers and their children.

The specimen sequenced was blood. The receptors stem from a woman between 40 and 55 years old in good health. CDR3s include the opening cysteine and the closing phenylalanine or tryptophan. The D gene is left open where the match is weak. A clone size is listed for some rows: how often the clone was seen (once, few, many), or a class if it is expanded.

v_call,clone_size,j_call,d_call,cdr3_nt,cdr3_aa
TRBV5-5,NA,TRBJ2-7,TRBD1,TGTGCCAGCAGCCGGGAGACAGGGGATGGCTACGAGCAGTACTTC,CASSRETGDGYEQYF
TRBV20-1,few,TRBJ1-6,NA,TGCAGGGCAGCGAATGGATTATATAATTCACCCCTCCACTTT,CRAANGLYNSPLHF
TRBV29-1,NA,TRBJ2-1,TRBD1,TGCAGCGTTGATGAGGGGGCCTCGGAAATTTTCTTC,CSVDEGASEIFF
TRBV11-2,few,TRBJ2-4,TRBD2,TGTGCCAGCAGCCTAATGGGGGGGATAAAAAACATTCAGTACTTC,CASSLMGGIKNIQYF
TRBV6-6,NA,TRBJ1-1,TRBD1,TGTGCCAGCAGTCGACAGGGCGGTGGCGCTGAAGCTTTCTTT,CASSRQGGGAEAFF
TRBV11-2,many,TRBJ2-5,NA,TGTGCCAGCAGCTTCGAGGTGGGGGAGACCCAGTACTTC,CASSFEVGETQYF
TRBV3-1,once,TRBJ2-1,NA,TGTGCCAGCAGCCACCCCCTGTCGGGCGGGCTAGTAGGGGAGCAGTTCTTC,CASSHPLSGGLVGEQFF
TRBV27,NA,TRBJ2-1,NA,TGTGCCAGCAGTCGTCAGGACTCCTACAATGAGCAGTTCTTC,CASSRQDSYNEQFF
TRBV5-1,many,TRBJ2-1,TRBD2,TGCGCCAGCAGCTTGGGGACAGTAGCGGGGGGCCACCATGAGCAGTTCTTC,CASSLGTVAGGHHEQFF
TRBV2,many,TRBJ2-5,TRBD1,TGTGCCAGCAGAGGACAGGGGGCTTCCCAAGAGACCCAGTACTTC,CASRGQGASQETQYF
TRBV25-1,NA,TRBJ2-3,TRBD2,TGTGCCAGTAGTGGGGGACTAGCGGGACCCACAGATACGCAGTATTTT,CASSGGLAGPTDTQYF
TRBV4-3,NA,TRBJ2-5,TRBD2,TGCGCCAGCAGCCAAGGTCTGCAGCGGGGGGCGGAGACCCAGTACTTC,CASSQGLQRGAETQYF
TRBV7-9,many,TRBJ1-2,TRBD1,TGTGCCAGCAGCTTACCAGGGGGCGCCGGGACTAACTATGGCTACACCTTC,CASSLPGGAGTNYGYTF
TRBV20-1,NA,TRBJ2-1,NA,TGCAGTGCTAGGTCCAGGGGCCTTTCCTACAATGAGCAGTTCTTC,CSARSRGLSYNEQFF
TRBV2,many,TRBJ2-7,TRBD2,TGTGCCAGCAGTTCCCCCCGGACTAGCGGGAGCTACGAGCAGTACTTC,CASSSPRTSGSYEQYF
TRBV9,NA,TRBJ2-5,NA,TGTGCCAGCAGCGTAGCCAGGGAACAAGAGACCCAGTACTTC,CASSVAREQETQYF
TRBV12-3/TRBV12-4,NA,TRBJ1-1,NA,TGTGCCAGCAGTTTGCTCGGGGGGAACACTGAAGCTTTCTTT,CASSLLGGNTEAFF
TRBV20-1,few,TRBJ2-7,TRBD2,TGCAGTGCTAGAGATATTAGCGGGAGATACGAGCAGTACTTC,CSARDISGRYEQYF
TRBV6-2/TRBV6-3,many,TRBJ2-7,TRBD1,TGTGCCAGCAGTTACTCCGACAGGGGGCTAGCCGAGCAGTACTTC,CASSYSDRGLAEQYF
TRBV4-1,NA,TRBJ1-1,NA,TGCGCCAGCAGCCAAGGGGGATCCTCAAACACTGAAGCTTTCTTT,CASSQGGSSNTEAFF
TRBV20-1,NA,TRBJ1-1,TRBD1,TGCAGTGCTGAGGGACAGGTGAACACTGAAGCTTTCTTT,CSAEGQVNTEAFF
TRBV11-2,NA,TRBJ2-4,NA,TGTGCCAGCAGCTTAGTGTATCGGGCAGCAGCCTTCAAAAACATTCAGTACTTC,CASSLVYRAAAFKNIQYF